This T cell receptor beta chain was recorded in a study of blood T cell repertoires in COVID-19. Only in-frame clones appear in the TCRdb table, and some are missing; sequencing was by immunoSEQ multiplex PCR. The data contain about 290,000 clones, about nine tenths of them singletons. The V and J ends lost 0 bases and 6 bases, in that order; junction bases with no gene match: 6. CDR1 is LGHNA and CDR2 is YNFKEQ in the germline V gene. The length of the CDR3 is 16 residues. Sequenced: PBMCs or T cells enriched from blood (not recorded which). This rearrangement joins TRBV4-2 to TRBJ2-2; the match to TRBD2 covers 8 bases. The source is a woman aged 40 to 49 who had recovered from COVID-19. The CDR3 DNA sequence: TGTGCCAGCAGCCAAGACAGCGGGGGAGGAGCCGGGGAGCTGTTTTTT. Translated, it gives CASSQDSGGGAGELFF.